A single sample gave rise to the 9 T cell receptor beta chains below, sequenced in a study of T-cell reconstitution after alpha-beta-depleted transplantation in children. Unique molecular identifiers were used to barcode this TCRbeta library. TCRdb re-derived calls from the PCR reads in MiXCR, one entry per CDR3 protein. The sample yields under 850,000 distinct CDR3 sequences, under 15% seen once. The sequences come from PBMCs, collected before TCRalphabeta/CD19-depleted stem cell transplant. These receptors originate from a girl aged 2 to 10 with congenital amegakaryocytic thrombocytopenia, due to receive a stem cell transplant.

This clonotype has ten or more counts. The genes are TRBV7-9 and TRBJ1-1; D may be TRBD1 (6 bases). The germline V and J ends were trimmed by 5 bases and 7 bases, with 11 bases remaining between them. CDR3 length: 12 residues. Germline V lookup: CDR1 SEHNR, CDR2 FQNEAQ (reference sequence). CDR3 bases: TGTGCCAGCAGCCGTCAGGGGCTTGAAGCTTTCTTT. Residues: CASSRQGLEAFF.

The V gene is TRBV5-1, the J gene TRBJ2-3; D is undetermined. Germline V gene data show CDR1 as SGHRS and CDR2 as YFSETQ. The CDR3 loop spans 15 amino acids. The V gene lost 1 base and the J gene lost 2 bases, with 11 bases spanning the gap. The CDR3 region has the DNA TGCGCCAGCAGCTTGTGGGCAGTTTACACAGATACGCAGTATTTT. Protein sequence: CASSLWAVYTDTQYF. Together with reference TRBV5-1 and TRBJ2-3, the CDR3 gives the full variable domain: KAGVTQTPRYLIKTRGQQVTLSCSPISGHRSVSWYQQTPGQGLQFLFEYFSETQRNKGNFPGRFSGRQFSNSRSEMNVSTLELGDSALYLCASSLWAVYTDTQYFGPGTRLTVL.

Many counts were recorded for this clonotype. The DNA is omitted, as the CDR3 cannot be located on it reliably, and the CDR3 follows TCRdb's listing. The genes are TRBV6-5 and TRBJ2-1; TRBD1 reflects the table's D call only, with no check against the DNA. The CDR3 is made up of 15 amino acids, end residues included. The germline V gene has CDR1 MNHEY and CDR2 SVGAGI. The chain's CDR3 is CASSTSVPVPNEQFF.

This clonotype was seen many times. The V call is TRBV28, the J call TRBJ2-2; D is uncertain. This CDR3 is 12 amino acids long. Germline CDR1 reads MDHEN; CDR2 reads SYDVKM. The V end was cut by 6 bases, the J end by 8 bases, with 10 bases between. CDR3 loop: CASSGDGGELFF. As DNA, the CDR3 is TGTGCCAGCAGCGGTGACGGAGGGGAGCTGTTTTTT.

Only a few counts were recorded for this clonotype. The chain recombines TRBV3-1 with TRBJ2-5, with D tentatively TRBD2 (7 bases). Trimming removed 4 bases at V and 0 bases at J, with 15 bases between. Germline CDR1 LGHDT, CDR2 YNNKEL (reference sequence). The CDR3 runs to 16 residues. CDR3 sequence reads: CASSRTRGEYQETQYF. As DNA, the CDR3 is TGTGCCAGCAGCCGGACTAGGGGGGAGTACCAAGAGACCCAGTACTTC.

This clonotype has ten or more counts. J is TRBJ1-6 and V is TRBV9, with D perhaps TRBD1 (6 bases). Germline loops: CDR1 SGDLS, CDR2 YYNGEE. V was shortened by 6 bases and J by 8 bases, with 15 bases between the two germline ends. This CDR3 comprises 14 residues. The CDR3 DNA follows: TGTGCCAGCACTAGGGACATTTGGGATTCACCCCTCCACTTT. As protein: CASTRDIWDSPLHF.

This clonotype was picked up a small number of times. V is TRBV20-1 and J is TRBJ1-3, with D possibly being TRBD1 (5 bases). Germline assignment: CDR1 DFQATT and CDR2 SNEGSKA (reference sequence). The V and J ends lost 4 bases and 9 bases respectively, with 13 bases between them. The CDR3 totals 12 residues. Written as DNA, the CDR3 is TGCAGTGCTACACCTGGGCAGGGCACCATATATTTT. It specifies CSATPGQGTIYF.

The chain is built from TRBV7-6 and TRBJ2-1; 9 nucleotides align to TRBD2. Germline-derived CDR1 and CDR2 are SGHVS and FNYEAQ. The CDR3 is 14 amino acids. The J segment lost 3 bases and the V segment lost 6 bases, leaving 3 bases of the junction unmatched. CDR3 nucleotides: TGTGCCAGCAGTCGAGCGGGAGGCTACAATGAGCAGTTCTTC. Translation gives CASSRAGGYNEQFF.

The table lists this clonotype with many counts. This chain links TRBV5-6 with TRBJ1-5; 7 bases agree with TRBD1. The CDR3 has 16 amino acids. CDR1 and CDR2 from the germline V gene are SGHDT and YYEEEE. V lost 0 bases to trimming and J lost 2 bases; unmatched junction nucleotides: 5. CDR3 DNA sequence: TGTGCCAGCAGCTTGGGGGGGACAGTAGGCAATCAGCCCCAGCATTTT. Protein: CASSLGGTVGNQPQHF.